Given below is one T cell receptor beta chain in context. Its antigen is not known. The entry originates in a study of cytomegalovirus exposure and HLA in healthy donors. The ends were cut back, 3 bases at V and 6 bases at J, with 10 bases in the middle. Germline CDR1 is SGDLS and CDR2 is YYNGEE. The CDR3 runs 13 residues. PCR amplification relied on 60 Vbeta primers (plus 13 Jbeta primers). Only in-frame clones appear in the TCRdb table, and some are missing; sequencing was by immunoSEQ multiplex PCR. This sample's table reports some 48,000 clones. Those who donated were healthy bone marrow donors. Study-wide findings and caveats: Accurate HLA-A and HLA-B prediction from TCR beta sequences was reported for most subjects. What a later analysis showed was that several of the most significant clusters appeared linked to common viral pathogens. Further analysis, carried out later, found HLA-associated TCR beta chains more clonally expanded than equally common other chains.

The genes are TRBV9 and TRBJ2-1, with D perhaps TRBD2 (5 bases). The receptor comes from a man aged 40-50 years in good health and CMV-seropositive. Input material: PBMCs. This chain's CDR3 is CASSDGSLNEQFF. The CDR3 nucleotides read TGTGCCAGCAGCGATGGGAGCCTCAATGAGCAGTTCTTC.